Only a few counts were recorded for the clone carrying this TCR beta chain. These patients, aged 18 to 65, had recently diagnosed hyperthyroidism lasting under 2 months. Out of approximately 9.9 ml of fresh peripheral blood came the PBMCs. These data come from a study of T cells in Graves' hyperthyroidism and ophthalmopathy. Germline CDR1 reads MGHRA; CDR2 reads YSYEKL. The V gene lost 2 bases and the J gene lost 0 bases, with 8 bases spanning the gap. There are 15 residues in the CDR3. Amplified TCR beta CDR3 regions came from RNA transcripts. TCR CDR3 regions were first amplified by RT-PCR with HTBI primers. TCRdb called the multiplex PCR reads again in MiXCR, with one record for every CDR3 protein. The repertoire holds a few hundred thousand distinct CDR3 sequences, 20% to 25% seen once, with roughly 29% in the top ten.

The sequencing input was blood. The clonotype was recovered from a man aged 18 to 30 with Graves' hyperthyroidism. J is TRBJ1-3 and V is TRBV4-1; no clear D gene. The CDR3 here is CASSQIQFSGNTIYF. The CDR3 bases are TGCGCCAGCAGCCAAATACAGTTCTCTGGAAACACCATATATTTT.